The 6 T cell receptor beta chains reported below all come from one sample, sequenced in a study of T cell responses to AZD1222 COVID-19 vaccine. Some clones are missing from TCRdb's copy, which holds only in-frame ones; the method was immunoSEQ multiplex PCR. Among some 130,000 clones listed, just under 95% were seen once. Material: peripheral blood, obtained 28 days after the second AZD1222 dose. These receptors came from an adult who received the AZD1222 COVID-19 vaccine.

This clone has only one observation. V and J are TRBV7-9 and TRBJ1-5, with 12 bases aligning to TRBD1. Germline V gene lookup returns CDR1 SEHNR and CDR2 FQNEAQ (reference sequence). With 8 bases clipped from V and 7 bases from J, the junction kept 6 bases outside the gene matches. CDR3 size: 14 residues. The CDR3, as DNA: TGTGCCAGCCAGGGGACAGGGGGCTGGCAGCCCCAGCATTTT. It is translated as CASQGTGGWQPQHF. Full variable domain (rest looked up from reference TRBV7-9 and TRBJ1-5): DTGVSQNPRHKITKRGQNVTFRCDPISEHNRLYWYRQTLGQGPEFLTYFQNEAQLEKSRLLSDRFSAERPKGSFSTLEIQRTEQGDSAMYLCASQGTGGWQPQHFGDGTRLSIL.

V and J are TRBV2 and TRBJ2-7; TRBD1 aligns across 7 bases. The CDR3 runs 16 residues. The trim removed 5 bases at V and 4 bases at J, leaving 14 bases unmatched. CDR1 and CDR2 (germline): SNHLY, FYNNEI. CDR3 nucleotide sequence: TGTGCCAGCAGTTACGGTTCGGGACAGATCGTATACGAGCAGTACTTC. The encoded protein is CASSYGSGQIVYEQYF. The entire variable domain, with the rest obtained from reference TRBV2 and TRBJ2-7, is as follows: EPEVTQTPSHQVTQMGQEVILRCVPISNHLYFYWYRQILGQKVEFLVSFYNNEISEKSEIFDDQFSVERPDGSNFTLKIRSTKLEDSAMYFCASSYGSGQIVYEQYFGPGTRLTVT.

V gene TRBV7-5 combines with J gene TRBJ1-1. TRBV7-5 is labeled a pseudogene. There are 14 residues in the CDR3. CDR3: CARSPGVTNTEAFF. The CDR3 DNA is TGTGCCAGAAGCCCCGGGGTAACGAACACTGAAGCTTTCTTT.

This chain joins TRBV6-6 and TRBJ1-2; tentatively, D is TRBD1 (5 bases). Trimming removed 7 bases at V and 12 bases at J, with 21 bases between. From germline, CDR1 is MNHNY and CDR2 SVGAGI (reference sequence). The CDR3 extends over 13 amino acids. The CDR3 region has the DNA TGTGCCAGCAAGGGCGGGGACGAGGCTCAGGACACCTTC. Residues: CASKGGDEAQDTF.

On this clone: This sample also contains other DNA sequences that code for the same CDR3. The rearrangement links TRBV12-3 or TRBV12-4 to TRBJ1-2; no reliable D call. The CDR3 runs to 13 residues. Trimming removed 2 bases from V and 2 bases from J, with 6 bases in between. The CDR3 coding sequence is TGTGCCAGCAGTTTAAGAGCAAACTATGGCTACACCTTC. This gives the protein CASSLRANYGYTF.

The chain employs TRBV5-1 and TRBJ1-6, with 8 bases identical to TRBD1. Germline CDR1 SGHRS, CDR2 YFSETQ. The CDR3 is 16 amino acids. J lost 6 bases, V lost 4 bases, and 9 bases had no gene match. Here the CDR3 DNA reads TGCGCCAGCAGCATCGGGACAGGAGTAACTAATTCACCCCTCCACTTT. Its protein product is CASSIGTGVTNSPLHF.